The 29 T cell receptor beta chains below were found in one sample sequenced in a study of blood T cell repertoires in COVID-19. Some clones are missing from TCRdb's copy, which holds only in-frame ones; the method was immunoSEQ multiplex PCR. The table has about 370,000 clones, roughly 90% seen once. The sample consisted of PBMCs or T cells enriched from blood (not recorded which). These receptors originate from a woman aged 40-49 years who had been exposed to COVID-19.

The chain employs TRBV12-5 and TRBJ2-7, with 12 bases lining up with TRBD1. CDR3 length equals 17 residues. V shed 5 bases, J shed 1 base, and the junction held 9 bases outside the gene matches. The V gene's germline CDR1 is LGHNT and CDR2 FRNRAP. In DNA form, the CDR3 reads TGTGCTAGTGGTGTGACGGCGGGACAGGGGGCTTCCTACGAGCAGTACTTC. The encoded protein is CASGVTAGQGASYEQYF.

The chain recombines TRBV5-4 with TRBJ1-6; TRBD1 aligns across 10 bases. Germline V gene data show CDR1 as SGHNT and CDR2 as YYREEE (reference sequence). The CDR3 runs 14 residues. V was pared by 5 bases and J by 7 bases, with 3 bases of the junction left unmatched. CDR3 DNA sequence: TGTGCCAGCAGGCCGACAGGGGGCAATTCACCCCTCCACTTT. It specifies CASRPTGGNSPLHF.

The rearrangement joins TRBV14 to TRBJ2-7; the match to TRBD2 covers 9 bases. CDR3 size: 15 residues. The ends lost 4 bases at V and 2 bases at J; junction bases unmatched: 6. Germline lookup yields CDR1 SGHDN and CDR2 FVKESK. CDR3 sequence (DNA): TGTGCCAGCAGCCCGAGACTAGCGGAGGCCTACGAGCAGTACTTC. Translated: CASSPRLAEAYEQYF.

V and J are TRBV7-2 and TRBJ1-2; D call uncertain. Germline V gene sequence: CDR1 SGHTA, CDR2 FQGNSA. The V gene lost 4 bases and the J gene lost 8 bases, with 14 bases spanning the gap. The CDR3 runs to 13 residues. The CDR3 DNA reads TGTGCCAGCAGCTCCCTCAATCGGGTCGGCTACACCTTC. Translation: CASSSLNRVGYTF. The full variable domain, rest sourced from reference TRBV7-2 and TRBJ1-2, is GAGVSQSPSNKVTEKGKDVELRCDPISGHTALYWYRQSLGQGLEFLIYFQGNSAPDKSGLPSDRFSAERTGGSVSTLTIQRTQQEDSAVYLCASSSLNRVGYTFGSGTRLTVV.

This clone was picked up one time. The chain is built from TRBV30 and TRBJ1-5; a possible D gene is TRBD1 (6 bases). The V gene's germline CDR1 is GTSNPN and CDR2 SVGIG (reference sequence). The CDR3 sequence is 16 residues long. With 1 base removed from V and 3 bases from J, the gap between germline ends came to 16 bases. The CDR3 coding sequence is TGTGCCTGGAGTGCCGGCCCTCCAGGGGACAATCAGCCCCAGCATTTT. Residues: CAWSAGPPGDNQPQHF.

The rearrangement uses TRBV2 and TRBJ2-3, with 10 bases lining up with TRBD2. Germline CDR1 is SNHLY and CDR2 is FYNNEI. CDR3 length equals 16 residues. Losses at the gene ends were 6 bases for V and 2 bases for J; bases not matched to a gene: 8. The CDR3 DNA follows: TGTGCCAGCAGAAGGGAGCGGGAGGGCCTCACAGATACGCAGTATTTT. This codes for CASRREREGLTDTQYF.

This clone was seen just once. V and J are TRBV18 and TRBJ2-7; 7 bases are a match to TRBD2. With V trimmed by 4 bases and J by 0 bases, 12 bases remained unmatched. In germline, CDR1 is KGHSH, CDR2 LQKENI. The CDR3 runs 17 residues. The DNA of the CDR3 is TGTGCCAGCTCACTAAAATCCGGGACTACTTTCTCCTACGAGCAGTACTTC. It encodes CASSLKSGTTFSYEQYF.

This sequence joins TRBV27 and TRBJ1-5, with D possibly TRBD1 on 6 matching bases. This CDR3 is built from 14 residues. Per germline, CDR1 MNHEY and CDR2 SMNVEV (reference sequence). The V and J ends lost 5 bases and 5 bases respectively, with 13 bases between them. In DNA form, the CDR3 reads TGTGCCAGCAGTAAAAGACAGGCTGATCAGCCCCAGCATTTT. It specifies CASSKRQADQPQHF.

The rearrangement joins TRBV9 to TRBJ2-5; D is ambiguous. The ends were cut back, 0 bases at V and 2 bases at J, with 5 bases in the middle. From germline, CDR1 is SGDLS and CDR2 YYNGEE. This CDR3 spans 13 amino acids. This CDR3 reads CASSVASQETQYF. Written as DNA, the CDR3 is TGTGCCAGCAGCGTAGCTAGTCAAGAGACCCAGTACTTC.

The rearrangement joins TRBV4-3 to TRBJ2-1; 8 positions match TRBD1. The J segment lost 8 bases and the V segment lost 1 base, leaving 7 bases of the junction unmatched. The CDR3 loop spans 15 amino acids. Germline V gene lookup returns CDR1 LGHNA and CDR2 YSLEER. As DNA, the CDR3 is TGCGCCAGCAGCCAAGCTTCGCCAGGGGGCTATGAGCAGTTCTTC. Its translation: CASSQASPGGYEQFF.

The V gene is TRBV10-1, the J gene TRBJ2-7, with 11 bases matching TRBD1. With 3 bases clipped from V and 7 bases from J, the junction kept 8 bases outside the gene matches. CDR1 and CDR2 (germline): WNHNN, SYGVQD (reference sequence). This CDR3 spans 15 amino acids. Here the CDR3 DNA reads TGCGCCAGCAGTGAATTCCGGACAGGGGGCGAAGAGCAGTACTTC. Its translation: CASSEFRTGGEEQYF.

The chain recombines TRBV27 with TRBJ1-4; TRBD1 agrees at 7 bases. The V gene's germline CDR1 is MNHEY and CDR2 SMNVEV (reference sequence). The CDR3 length is 16 residues. With 6 bases clipped from V and 0 bases from J, the junction kept 7 bases outside the gene matches. The CDR3 sequence: CASRPQGGATNEKLFF. CDR3 DNA: TGTGCCAGCAGACCCCAGGGGGGAGCAACTAATGAAAAACTGTTTTTT.

V usage is TRBV7-6 and J usage is TRBJ2-2, with D perhaps matching TRBD2 (6 bases). Germline V gene sequence: CDR1 SGHVS, CDR2 FNYEAQ. The V gene lost 5 bases and the J gene lost 5 bases, with 12 bases spanning the gap. This CDR3 has 14 amino acids. The CDR3 region has the DNA TGTGCCAGCAGCCCCGTTGGGGGGACCGGGGAGCTGTTTTTT. It encodes CASSPVGGTGELFF.

CDR3 nucleotides: TGTGCCAGTAGAGGGGGACTAGCGACGGGTGAGCAGTTCTTC. It encodes CASRGGLATGEQFF. V and J are TRBV19 and TRBJ2-1; 10 bases are a match to TRBD2. The ends lost 6 bases at V and 9 bases at J; junction bases unmatched: 8. The CDR3 extends over 14 amino acids. Germline values: CDR1 LNHDA, CDR2 SQIVND (reference sequence).

The chain couples TRBV9 to TRBJ2-5, with a weak D call TRBD2 (5 bases). Per the germline V gene, CDR1 is SGDLS and CDR2 is YYNGEE. CDR3 size: 14 residues. V lost 1 base and J 2 bases, leaving 9 bases between the germline ends. The CDR3 protein is CASSVSTGQETQYF. The CDR3 nucleotides read TGTGCCAGCAGCGTATCAACGGGGCAAGAGACCCAGTACTTC.

The chain uses TRBV19 and TRBJ1-2; 9 bases map to TRBD1. Germline V lookup: CDR1 LNHDA, CDR2 SQIVND (reference sequence). CDR3 size: 18 residues. The junction had 14 bases not matched to a gene; V was cut back by 6 bases and J by 0 bases. The DNA of the CDR3 is TGTGCCAGTAGCCGACGAGAACAGGGGGCACGCGCTAACTATGGCTACACCTTC. Its protein product is CASSRREQGARANYGYTF. The full variable domain, its missing parts supplied by reference TRBV19 and TRBJ1-2, is DGGITQSPKYLFRKEGQNVTLSCEQNLNHDAMYWYRQDPGQGLRLIYYSQIVNDFQKGDIAEGYSVSREKKESFPLTVTSAQKNPTAFYLCASSRREQGARANYGYTFGSGTRLTVV.

This clone was found once. V and J are TRBV6-5 and TRBJ1-1; D is unclear. The V gene lost 5 bases and the J gene lost 6 bases, with 7 bases spanning the gap. The length of the CDR3 is 11 residues. Germline V CDR1 and CDR2: MNHEY, SVGAGI. The CDR3: CASSRGAEAFF. CDR3 DNA sequence: TGTGCCAGCAGTCGGGGAGCTGAAGCTTTCTTT.

J is TRBJ1-4 and V is TRBV4-3, with a possible D match to TRBD1 (6 bases). CDR3 length: 16 amino acids. Trimming cost V 0 bases and J 3 bases, with 11 bases left between them. The V gene's germline CDR1 is LGHNA and CDR2 YSLEER. CDR3 bases: TGCGCCAGCAGCCAAGATAACGGACAGCCTAATGAAAAACTGTTTTTT. It yields the protein CASSQDNGQPNEKLFF.

The rearrangement uses TRBV30 and TRBJ1-5, with 8 bases fitting TRBD1. Germline CDR1 is GTSNPN and CDR2 is SVGIG (reference sequence). The trim removed 3 bases at V and 14 bases at J, leaving 9 bases unmatched. The length of the CDR3 is 12 residues. CDR3 DNA: TGTGCCTGGAGCGGACAGGGCGTCCGGAAGCATTTT. Translation: CAWSGQGVRKHF.

This clone appeared once. The V call is TRBV6-5, the J call TRBJ1-1; 7 bases align to TRBD1. Germline lookup yields CDR1 MNHEY and CDR2 SVGAGI. After removal of 4 bases from V and 6 bases from J, the junction contained 14 bases not matched to a gene. The CDR3 length is 16 residues. Here the CDR3 reads CASSSPDRVDAAEAFF. As DNA, the CDR3 is TGTGCCAGCAGTTCGCCCGACAGGGTGGATGCGGCTGAAGCTTTCTTT.

V is TRBV5-4 and J is TRBJ2-5; weak D call: TRBD2 (6 bases). With 4 bases removed from V and 3 bases from J, the gap between germline ends came to 10 bases. The V gene's germline CDR1 is SGHNT and CDR2 YYREEE (reference sequence). CDR3 size: 13 residues. The CDR3: CASSAGLKETQYF. The CDR3 bases are TGTGCCAGCAGCGCGGGACTCAAAGAGACCCAGTACTTC.

This sequence joins TRBV7-9 and TRBJ1-2; a weak D match, TRBD1 (6 bases). V dropped 5 bases and J dropped 8 bases, with 12 bases sitting between them. Looked up from germline, CDR1 is SEHNR and CDR2 is FQNEAQ (reference sequence). The CDR3 loop spans 12 amino acids. In nucleotides, the CDR3 is TGTGCCAGCAGCGGGGGGGCGGAAGGCTACACCTTC. This encodes CASSGGAEGYTF. The entire variable domain, with the rest obtained from reference TRBV7-9 and TRBJ1-2, is as follows: DTGVSQNPRHKITKRGQNVTFRCDPISEHNRLYWYRQTLGQGPEFLTYFQNEAQLEKSRLLSDRFSAERPKGSFSTLEIQRTEQGDSAMYLCASSGGAEGYTFGSGTRLTVV.

The chain joins TRBV11-2 to TRBJ2-3; 7 bases are shared with TRBD1. After removal of 5 bases from V and 2 bases from J, the junction contained 4 bases not matched to a gene. Germline CDR1 and CDR2: SGHAT and FQNNGV. The CDR3 loop spans 14 amino acids. DNA of the CDR3: TGTGCCAGCAGCACAGGGGTTCTCACAGATACGCAGTATTTT. Amino acids: CASSTGVLTDTQYF.

The chain joins TRBV19 to TRBJ1-1; D may be TRBD1 (5 bases). Germline V gene sequence: CDR1 LNHDA, CDR2 SQIVND (reference sequence). Trimming took off 5 bases at V and 4 bases at J, with 8 bases between the two ends. The CDR3 has 12 amino acids. The CDR3 region has the DNA TGTGCCAGTAGTCCCCAGGGCACTGAAGCTTTCTTT. Translating it yields CASSPQGTEAFF.

V gene TRBV18 combines with J gene TRBJ1-2, with D tentatively TRBD1 (6 bases). Trimming shortened V by 3 bases and J by 13 bases, and 21 bases separated the two germline ends. Looked up from germline, CDR1 is KGHSH and CDR2 is LQKENI. This CDR3 spans 14 amino acids. The CDR3 protein is CASSPSETGHLGTF. The CDR3 DNA is TGTGCCAGCTCACCCTCCGAGACAGGCCATCTTGGCACCTTC.

V gene TRBV2 combines with J gene TRBJ2-6; 8 nucleotides agree with TRBD1. Germline V gene sequence: CDR1 SNHLY, CDR2 FYNNEI. This CDR3 spans 18 amino acids. V lost 10 bases and J lost 1; bases outside the gene matches: 15. The CDR3 here is CATTTGHRGKSGANVLTF. The CDR3 nucleotides read TGTGCCACCACGACCGGCCACAGGGGGAAATCTGGGGCCAACGTCCTGACTTTC.

V usage is TRBV6-5 and J usage is TRBJ1-1; 7 bases fit TRBD1. Germline-derived CDR1 and CDR2 are MNHEY and SVGAGI. V lost 6 bases, J lost 0 bases, and 4 bases stayed unmatched. The length of the CDR3 is 14 residues. CDR3 DNA: TGTGCCAGCAGGCAGGGACAGATGAACACTGAAGCTTTCTTT. As protein: CASRQGQMNTEAFF.

The chain joins TRBV2 to TRBJ1-1; no clear D. CDR1 and CDR2 (germline): SNHLY, FYNNEI. Trimming shortened V by 4 bases and J by 5 bases, and 11 bases separated the two germline ends. CDR3 length equals 13 residues. The CDR3, as DNA: TGTGCCAGCAGTGTGAGGAGTCGGACTGAAGCTTTCTTT. Residues: CASSVRSRTEAFF.

V and J are TRBV5-1 and TRBJ2-7; 7 bases fit TRBD1. The germline V gene encodes CDR1 SGHRS and CDR2 YFSETQ. This CDR3 region has 13 residues. V trimming: 4 bases; J trimming: 3 bases; junction bases outside the gene matches: 4. Written as DNA, the CDR3 is TGCGCCAGCAGCCCCCGGACAGGCTACGAGCAGTACTTC. Translating it yields CASSPRTGYEQYF. Combining the CDR3 with reference TRBV5-1 and TRBJ2-7 gives the whole variable domain KAGVTQTPRYLIKTRGQQVTLSCSPISGHRSVSWYQQTPGQGLQFLFEYFSETQRNKGNFPGRFSGRQFSNSRSEMNVSTLELGDSALYLCASSPRTGYEQYFGPGTRLTVT.